The rows below give T cell receptor beta chains drawn from one sample of a study of T cells in Graves' hyperthyroidism and ophthalmopathy. TCRdb ran MiXCR on the multiplex PCR reads and lists one entry per CDR3 protein. The sample lists roughly 500,000 distinct CDR3 sequences, approximately 23% occurring once. Sequencing used blood. The receptors stem from a woman in her sixties or seventies with Graves' ophthalmopathy. CDR3s include the opening cysteine and the closing phenylalanine or tryptophan. Fields, in order: J gene, D gene, clone size, V gene, CDR3 protein, CDR3 DNA. D genes are given only for firm matches. For some rows the clone size is stated as once, few or many, or as a class when expanded; others skip it.

j_gene: TRBJ1-5
d_gene: TRBD1
abundance: many
v_gene: TRBV11-2
CDR3aa: CASSKGTGGYQPQHF
CDR3nt: TGTGCCAGCAGCAAGGGGACAGGGGGGTATCAGCCCCAGCATTTT

j_gene: TRBJ2-4
d_gene: TRBD1
abundance: few
v_gene: TRBV10-1
CDR3aa: CASTPDRVGNIQYF
CDR3nt: TGCGCCAGCACCCCGGACAGGGTGGGCAACATTCAGTACTTC

j_gene: TRBJ2-3
d_gene: -
abundance: few
v_gene: TRBV19
CDR3aa: CASSTEDYTDTQYF
CDR3nt: TGTGCCAGTAGTACCGAGGACTACACAGATACGCAGTATTTT

j_gene: TRBJ2-5
d_gene: -
abundance: -
v_gene: TRBV6-1
CDR3aa: CATEGGSQETQYF
CDR3nt: TGTGCCACCGAAGGGGGGTCCCAAGAGACCCAGTACTTC

j_gene: TRBJ2-1
d_gene: TRBD1
abundance: -
v_gene: TRBV10-3
CDR3aa: CAINSGQSYNEQFF
CDR3nt: TGTGCCATCAACTCGGGACAGTCCTACAATGAGCAGTTCTTC

j_gene: TRBJ2-7
d_gene: TRBD2
abundance: -
v_gene: TRBV20-1
CDR3aa: CSVGGTSGIARREQYF
CDR3nt: TGCAGTGTCGGTGGTACTAGCGGGATAGCTCGACGGGAGCAGTACTTC

j_gene: TRBJ1-2
d_gene: -
abundance: many
v_gene: TRBV2
CDR3aa: CASSETAFNYGYTF
CDR3nt: TGTGCCAGCAGTGAGACAGCCTTTAACTATGGCTACACCTTC

j_gene: TRBJ2-3
d_gene: TRBD2
abundance: few
v_gene: TRBV7-2
CDR3aa: CASSLQGLAEDTQYF
CDR3nt: TGTGCCAGCAGCTTACAGGGACTAGCGGAAGATACGCAGTATTTT

j_gene: TRBJ2-1
d_gene: -
abundance: few
v_gene: TRBV29-1
CDR3aa: CSVTDSVAYNEQFF
CDR3nt: TGCAGCGTTACCGACTCCGTCGCCTACAATGAGCAGTTCTTC

j_gene: TRBJ2-7
d_gene: -
abundance: -
v_gene: TRBV7-2
CDR3aa: CASSSDATYEQYF
CDR3nt: TGTGCCAGCAGCTCGGACGCCACCTACGAGCAGTACTTC

j_gene: TRBJ2-1
d_gene: -
abundance: many
v_gene: TRBV6-2/TRBV6-3
CDR3aa: CASSYSRARGYNEQFF
CDR3nt: TGTGCCAGCAGTTACTCGAGGGCTCGGGGTTACAATGAGCAGTTCTTC

j_gene: TRBJ2-5
d_gene: TRBD2
abundance: many
v_gene: TRBV7-2
CDR3aa: CASSFRLAGGQETQYF
CDR3nt: TGTGCCAGCAGCTTCCGACTAGCGGGAGGACAAGAGACCCAGTACTTC

j_gene: TRBJ1-3
d_gene: -
abundance: -
v_gene: TRBV6-2/TRBV6-3
CDR3aa: CASRRGGQTGGTIYF
CDR3nt: TGTGCCAGCAGACGCGGCGGACAGACTGGAGGCACCATATATTTT

j_gene: TRBJ2-7
d_gene: TRBD1
abundance: few
v_gene: TRBV14
CDR3aa: CASSLAQGALYEQYF
CDR3nt: TGTGCCAGCAGCCTTGCACAGGGGGCCCTCTACGAGCAGTACTTC

j_gene: TRBJ2-1
d_gene: TRBD2
abundance: few
v_gene: TRBV30
CDR3aa: CAWSVRASGRSEQFF
CDR3nt: TGTGCCTGGAGTGTACGGGCTAGCGGGAGAAGTGAGCAGTTCTTC

j_gene: TRBJ2-7
d_gene: TRBD1
abundance: -
v_gene: TRBV28
CDR3aa: CASRTGTGAYEQYF
CDR3nt: TGTGCCAGCAGAACCGGGACAGGGGCCTACGAGCAGTACTTC

j_gene: TRBJ2-1
d_gene: -
abundance: many
v_gene: TRBV12-3/TRBV12-4
CDR3aa: CASSSARGGSYNEQFF
CDR3nt: TGTGCCAGCAGTTCAGCCCGGGGAGGCTCCTACAATGAGCAGTTCTTC

j_gene: TRBJ2-2
d_gene: TRBD2
abundance: -
v_gene: TRBV12-3/TRBV12-4
CDR3aa: CASRGSGRNTGELFF
CDR3nt: TGTGCCAGCAGAGGTAGCGGGAGGAACACCGGGGAGCTGTTTTTT

j_gene: TRBJ2-1
d_gene: -
abundance: -
v_gene: TRBV7-8
CDR3aa: CASSLRGGKGSVSSANNEQFF
CDR3nt: TGTGCCAGCAGCTTGAGAGGGGGAAAGGGGTCGGTCTCTAGCGCTAACAATGAGCAGTTCTTC

j_gene: TRBJ1-4
d_gene: -
abundance: few
v_gene: TRBV20-1
CDR3aa: CSAIPSTPNEKLFF
CDR3nt: TGCAGTGCTATCCCCTCGACACCGAATGAAAAACTGTTTTTT

j_gene: TRBJ2-7
d_gene: -
abundance: -
v_gene: TRBV6-5
CDR3aa: CASSLAGAVNEQYF
CDR3nt: TGTGCCAGCAGTTTGGCCGGGGCGGTTAACGAGCAGTACTTC

j_gene: TRBJ1-1
d_gene: -
abundance: -
v_gene: TRBV30
CDR3aa: CAWSGWGGNTEAFF
CDR3nt: TGTGCCTGGAGCGGTTGGGGGGGAAACACTGAAGCTTTCTTT

j_gene: TRBJ2-3
d_gene: TRBD1
abundance: once
v_gene: TRBV30
CDR3aa: CAWSGLLQGATQYF
CDR3nt: TGTGCCTGGAGTGGCCTCCTACAGGGGGCTACGCAGTATTTT

j_gene: TRBJ2-5
d_gene: -
abundance: many
v_gene: TRBV12-3/TRBV12-4
CDR3aa: CASGIKETQYF
CDR3nt: TGTGCCAGCGGCATTAAAGAGACCCAGTACTTC

j_gene: TRBJ2-5
d_gene: -
abundance: few
v_gene: TRBV30
CDR3aa: CAWSPWGLAGGQETQYF
CDR3nt: TGTGCCTGGAGCCCCTGGGGACTTGCCGGAGGGCAAGAGACCCAGTACTTC

j_gene: TRBJ2-7
d_gene: -
abundance: -
v_gene: TRBV7-8
CDR3aa: CASSLIPGEQYF
CDR3nt: TGTGCCAGCAGCTTAATCCCGGGCGAGCAGTACTTC

j_gene: TRBJ1-1
d_gene: -
abundance: many
v_gene: TRBV20-1
CDR3aa: CSARRGDTEAFF
CDR3nt: TGCAGTGCCAGGCGTGGGGACACTGAAGCTTTCTTT

j_gene: TRBJ2-7
d_gene: -
abundance: -
v_gene: TRBV30
CDR3aa: CAWAYLGGEQYF
CDR3nt: TGTGCCTGGGCCTATTTAGGGGGCGAGCAGTACTTC

j_gene: TRBJ2-7
d_gene: TRBD2
abundance: few
v_gene: TRBV20-1
CDR3aa: CSAREAGRLWMGEQYF
CDR3nt: TGCAGTGCTAGAGAAGCGGGACGTCTCTGGATGGGCGAGCAGTACTTC

j_gene: TRBJ2-6
d_gene: -
abundance: -
v_gene: TRBV3-1
CDR3aa: CASSQSGHPPRGANVLTF
CDR3nt: TGTGCCAGCAGCCAATCGGGGCATCCCCCTAGGGGGGCCAACGTCCTGACTTTC

j_gene: TRBJ2-1
d_gene: -
abundance: -
v_gene: TRBV25-1
CDR3aa: CASNPSLGNEQFF
CDR3nt: TGTGCCAGCAATCCCTCGTTGGGGAATGAGCAGTTCTTC

j_gene: TRBJ1-1
d_gene: -
abundance: -
v_gene: TRBV3-1
CDR3aa: CASGQVGGMNTEAFF
CDR3nt: TGTGCCAGCGGCCAAGTGGGGGGAATGAACACTGAAGCTTTCTTT

j_gene: TRBJ1-2
d_gene: -
abundance: -
v_gene: TRBV7-2
CDR3aa: CASTLQGNYGYTF
CDR3nt: TGTGCCAGCACTCTCCAGGGCAACTATGGCTACACCTTC

j_gene: TRBJ2-1
d_gene: TRBD2
abundance: few
v_gene: TRBV6-1
CDR3aa: CASSPNGLAGTYNEQFF
CDR3nt: TGTGCCAGCAGCCCTAACGGACTAGCGGGGACCTACAATGAGCAGTTCTTC

j_gene: TRBJ1-4
d_gene: -
abundance: few
v_gene: TRBV2
CDR3aa: CASTGGLGKLFF
CDR3nt: TGTGCCAGCACCGGCGGGTTGGGTAAACTGTTTTTT

j_gene: TRBJ2-1
d_gene: TRBD2
abundance: -
v_gene: TRBV20-1
CDR3aa: CSARDGGGAEFF
CDR3nt: TGCAGTGCTAGAGATGGGGGGGGAGCTGAGTTCTTC

j_gene: TRBJ1-5
d_gene: -
abundance: -
v_gene: TRBV10-3
CDR3aa: CAISVGDSLNQPQHF
CDR3nt: TGTGCCATCAGTGTAGGGGACTCCCTCAATCAGCCCCAGCATTTT

j_gene: TRBJ2-7
d_gene: -
abundance: -
v_gene: TRBV15
CDR3aa: CATSRKGSYEQYF
CDR3nt: TGTGCCACCAGCAGGAAGGGCTCCTACGAGCAGTACTTC

j_gene: TRBJ1-1
d_gene: -
abundance: -
v_gene: TRBV15
CDR3aa: CATSRDWGTEAFF
CDR3nt: TGTGCCACCAGCAGAGATTGGGGGACTGAAGCTTTCTTT

j_gene: TRBJ2-1
d_gene: TRBD2
abundance: many
v_gene: TRBV2
CDR3aa: CATLGLAGRGEQFF
CDR3nt: TGTGCCACCCTCGGACTAGCCGGGCGCGGTGAGCAGTTCTTC

j_gene: TRBJ2-1
d_gene: TRBD2
abundance: many
v_gene: TRBV7-9
CDR3aa: CASSLTSGSYSEQFF
CDR3nt: TGTGCCAGCAGCCTCACTAGCGGGAGTTATAGTGAGCAGTTCTTC

j_gene: TRBJ1-1
d_gene: -
abundance: few
v_gene: TRBV5-1
CDR3aa: CASSPTFGSMNTEAFF
CDR3nt: TGCGCCAGCAGCCCGACGTTTGGGAGCATGAACACTGAAGCTTTCTTT

j_gene: TRBJ2-7
d_gene: -
abundance: many
v_gene: TRBV9
CDR3aa: CASSPDRFRDEQYF
CDR3nt: TGTGCCAGCAGCCCAGACAGGTTCCGGGACGAGCAGTACTTC

j_gene: TRBJ2-1
d_gene: -
abundance: -
v_gene: TRBV24-1
CDR3aa: CATSDPRNNNEQFF
CDR3nt: TGTGCCACCAGTGACCCGCGCAACAACAATGAGCAGTTCTTC

j_gene: TRBJ2-7
d_gene: -
abundance: -
v_gene: TRBV5-1
CDR3aa: CATSGIQGSYEQYF
CDR3nt: TGCGCCACTTCGGGGATACAGGGATCCTACGAGCAGTACTTC

j_gene: TRBJ2-3
d_gene: TRBD2
abundance: -
v_gene: TRBV15
CDR3aa: CATSGIAGVGDTQYF
CDR3nt: TGTGCCACCAGCGGGATAGCGGGAGTAGGAGATACGCAGTATTTT

j_gene: TRBJ2-2
d_gene: TRBD2
abundance: few
v_gene: TRBV27
CDR3aa: CASTPSAGVRTGELFF
CDR3nt: TGTGCCAGCACCCCATCGGCGGGAGTTCGCACCGGGGAGCTGTTTTTT

j_gene: TRBJ2-7
d_gene: -
abundance: -
v_gene: TRBV5-1
CDR3aa: CASRGELLSSYEQYF
CDR3nt: TGCGCCAGCAGAGGAGAGCTCCTGAGTTCCTACGAGCAGTACTTC

j_gene: TRBJ2-3
d_gene: -
abundance: -
v_gene: TRBV20-1
CDR3aa: CSAKWPGTDTQYF
CDR3nt: TGCAGTGCTAAGTGGCCCGGAACCGATACGCAGTATTTT

j_gene: TRBJ1-5
d_gene: -
abundance: few
v_gene: TRBV15
CDR3aa: CATSRDNQPQHF
CDR3nt: TGTGCCACCAGCAGGGATAATCAGCCCCAGCATTTT

j_gene: TRBJ1-1
d_gene: TRBD1
abundance: -
v_gene: TRBV30
CDR3aa: CAWSKRQGWAEAFF
CDR3nt: TGTGCCTGGAGTAAACGACAGGGTTGGGCTGAAGCTTTCTTT

j_gene: TRBJ2-7
d_gene: TRBD2
abundance: -
v_gene: TRBV19
CDR3aa: CASSIGGGSGVYEQYF
CDR3nt: TGTGCCAGTAGTATTGGAGGAGGGAGCGGGGTCTACGAGCAGTACTTC

j_gene: TRBJ2-7
d_gene: TRBD1
abundance: -
v_gene: TRBV7-2
CDR3aa: CASSTRQGAMNEQYF
CDR3nt: TGTGCCAGCAGCACTAGACAGGGGGCTATGAACGAGCAGTACTTC

j_gene: TRBJ2-1
d_gene: -
abundance: many
v_gene: TRBV5-1
CDR3aa: CASSFGRGSYNEQFF
CDR3nt: TGCGCCAGCAGCTTCGGAAGGGGCTCCTACAATGAGCAGTTCTTC

j_gene: TRBJ1-1
d_gene: TRBD1
abundance: -
v_gene: TRBV18
CDR3aa: CASSSTIGTGTEAFF
CDR3nt: TGTGCCAGCTCATCAACTATCGGGACAGGCACTGAAGCTTTCTTT

j_gene: TRBJ2-7
d_gene: -
abundance: -
v_gene: TRBV28
CDR3aa: CASSGTLLLYEQYF
CDR3nt: TGTGCCAGCAGCGGAACCCTCCTCCTCTACGAGCAGTACTTC

j_gene: TRBJ1-4
d_gene: TRBD1
abundance: few
v_gene: TRBV2
CDR3aa: CASRGQGARNEKLFF
CDR3nt: TGTGCCAGCAGGGGACAGGGGGCCAGGAATGAAAAACTGTTTTTT

j_gene: TRBJ2-3
d_gene: TRBD2
abundance: once
v_gene: TRBV30
CDR3aa: CAWSPYSGGTDTQYF
CDR3nt: TGTGCCTGGAGTCCCTATTCGGGAGGGACAGATACGCAGTATTTT

j_gene: TRBJ1-1
d_gene: -
abundance: few
v_gene: TRBV5-1
CDR3aa: CASSLEGVGTEAFF
CDR3nt: TGCGCCAGCAGCTTGGAGGGGGTCGGCACTGAAGCTTTCTTT